This T cell receptor beta chain was found in a study of shared clonotypes between healthy human individuals. Sequencing used immunoSEQ multiplex PCR; TCRdb keeps in-frame clones, though not all of them. The table has hundreds of thousands of clones, 97% seen once. The germline V gene has CDR1 SNHLY and CDR2 FYNNEI. Losses at the gene ends were 1 base for V and 7 bases for J; bases not matched to a gene: 10. This CDR3 has 15 residues. CD45RA-negative memory and CD45RA+ naive subsets were split from the CD4+ cells. What was sequenced was naive CD4+ T cells sorted from blood. Subset of the sample: CD45RA+ positively selected. This chain links TRBV2 with TRBJ2-7; 7 bases are a match to TRBD1. The receptor was derived from a woman under 40 in good health. The CDR3 bases are TGTGCCAGCAGTGAAGGGGGACAGACCCTTCGGGAGCAGTACTTC. This gives the protein CASSEGGQTLREQYF.